This TCR beta chain was captured in a study of T-cell memory formation after mild COVID-19. Study-wide context: The TCR clusters were mostly specific to one donor.

Study-level results: Those CD4+ clones that contracted were mainly in CM and EM (CD8+ ones in EMRA).

A note on this clonotype: Antigen specificity is unknown.

Germline V gene data show CDR1 as MNHEY and CDR2 as SMNVEV (reference sequence). V was clipped by 8 bases and J by 6 bases; unmatched bases: 12. The CDR3 is 16 amino acids. Each CDR3 protein gets one entry after TCRdb re-called the 5' RACE reads with MiXCR. Of roughly 110,000 distinct CDR3 sequences listed, over 15% are singletons. The chain uses TRBV27 and TRBJ2-3; 12 bases fit TRBD2. The TCR sequence derives from an adult woman who had mild COVID-19 (a few samples of this study predate the infection). Cell type and time point are not known. Sequenced material: PBMCs or a T cell subset sorted from them (not recorded which). The CDR3 DNA is TGTGCCAGCTATTCCCTAGCGGGAGGGCTTTGGGATACGCAGTATTTT. Amino acid sequence: CASYSLAGGLWDTQYF.